The 3 T cell receptor beta chains reported below all come from one sample, sequenced in a study of cytomegalovirus exposure and HLA in healthy donors. Profiled with immunoSEQ multiplex PCR; TCRdb holds only in-frame clones, not every one. The sample contains about 120,000 clones, about 82% of which appear only once. The sequencing sample was made of PBMCs. The receptors were sampled from a man between 18 and 29 years old in good health and CMV-seronegative.

This rearrangement joins TRBV9 to TRBJ2-2; 8 bases align to TRBD2. CDR3 size: 17 residues. Looked up from germline, CDR1 is SGDLS and CDR2 is YYNGEE. The trim removed 4 bases at V and 1 base at J, leaving 9 bases unmatched. In DNA form, the CDR3 reads TGTGCCAGCAGCCCAAGGGTAACTAGCGGGAACACCGGGGAGCTGTTTTTT. Translated: CASSPRVTSGNTGELFF.

Note on this clone: Other DNA sequences from this sample encode an identical CDR3 as well. The chain carries TRBV9 and TRBJ1-1, with D hard to call. CDR1 and CDR2 from the germline V gene are SGDLS and YYNGEE. The CDR3 is 12 residues long. V was clipped by 0 bases and J by 3 bases, with 3 bases between them. DNA for the CDR3: TGTGCCAGCAGCGTAGCGGACACTGAAGCTTTCTTT. Encoded protein: CASSVADTEAFF.

The chain is built from TRBV7-9 and TRBJ1-2; perhaps TRBD1 as D (6 bases). CDR1 is SEHNR and CDR2 is FQNEAQ in the germline V gene (reference sequence). V lost 5 bases and J lost 7, with 11 bases in between. The CDR3 contains 12 residues. CDR3 nucleotides: TGTGCCAGCAGCCGGACAGACGTTGGCTACACCTTC. Encoded protein: CASSRTDVGYTF.